This entry lists 31 T cell receptor beta chains sequenced from one sample in a study of cytomegalovirus exposure and HLA in healthy donors. Researchers ran the PCR with 60 Vbeta and 13 Jbeta primers. Produced via immunoSEQ multiplex PCR; TCRdb's table is partial and in-frame only. The sample carries 150,000 to 200,000 clones, around three quarters recorded once. Sequenced input: PBMCs. The receptors derive from a middle-aged woman in good health and CMV-seronegative.

This chain joins TRBV5-6 and TRBJ2-5, with a possible D match to TRBD1 (5 bases). The germline gives CDR1 SGHDT, CDR2 YYEEEE. V shed 5 bases and J shed 1 base, with 9 bases lying between them. This CDR3 has 13 amino acids. CDR3 bases: TGTGCCAGCAGAAGACAGACCCAAGAGACCCAGTACTTC. Protein: CASRRQTQETQYF.

This clone occurred a few times. CDR3: CAWSVEGTLSRRQFF. The CDR3 DNA sequence: TGTGCCTGGAGTGTGGAGGGGACGCTCTCCCGTAGGCAGTTCTTC. The V call is TRBV30, the J call TRBJ2-1; possible D gene TRBD2, 6 bases. The CDR3 is made up of 15 amino acids. Germline V gives CDR1 GTSNPN, CDR2 SVGIG (reference sequence). Between the trimmed V and J ends, which lost 0 bases and 12 bases, there was a span of 21 bases.

J is TRBJ2-1 and V is TRBV27; 7 nucleotides agree with TRBD2. The CDR3 runs 17 residues. Germline V lookup: CDR1 MNHEY, CDR2 SMNVEV (reference sequence). The V gene end was trimmed by 3 bases and the J gene end by 7 bases; junction bases not matched to a gene: 15. The CDR3 sequence: CASSFSVASGSRNEQFF. The CDR3 DNA reads TGTGCCAGCAGTTTCTCGGTAGCTAGCGGTAGTAGAAATGAGCAGTTCTTC.

This clone appeared a few times. The chain uses TRBV18 and TRBJ2-7; 8 bases are a match to TRBD1. The CDR3 has 13 amino acids. J was trimmed by 6 bases and V by 3 bases; bases with no gene match: 4. Germline assignment: CDR1 KGHSH and CDR2 LQKENI. The CDR3, as DNA: TGTGCCAGCTCACCGGGGGGACAGGCCGAGCAGTACTTC. It encodes CASSPGGQAEQYF.

The chain couples TRBV21-1 to TRBJ1-1; the table's D call of TRBD1 was not tested on the DNA. TRBV21-1 is classified as a pseudogene. The CDR3 loop spans 15 amino acids. Here the CDR3 DNA reads TGTGCCAGCAGCCCCTCGGTCAGGGGGAACACTGAAGCTTTCTTT. Amino acid sequence: CASSPSVRGNTEAFF.

This clone was recorded a few times. V usage is TRBV18 and J usage is TRBJ2-2, with D possibly being TRBD2 (5 bases). V lost 4 bases and J 10 bases, leaving 10 bases between the germline ends. This CDR3 has 12 residues. Germline lookup yields CDR1 KGHSH and CDR2 LQKENI. The CDR3 region is CASSLDWTELFF. CDR3 DNA: TGTGCCAGCTCACTGGACTGGACGGAGCTGTTTTTT.

This rearrangement joins TRBV6-1 to TRBJ2-1; 12 nucleotides agree with TRBD2. Trimming cost V 2 bases and J 5 bases; bases outside gene matches: 10. CDR1 MNHNS and CDR2 SASEGT come from the germline V gene. The CDR3 extends over 18 amino acids. In DNA, the CDR3 is TGTGCCAGCAGTGAAAGTACTAGCGGGAGGACCGGTAACAATGAGCAGTTCTTC. It encodes CASSESTSGRTGNNEQFF.

The chain recombines TRBV7-9 with TRBJ2-6, with TRBD1 matching 12 bases. Looked up from germline, CDR1 is SEHNR and CDR2 is FQNEAQ (reference sequence). This CDR3 is 19 amino acids long. The trim removed 5 bases at V and 0 bases at J, leaving 8 bases unmatched. This CDR3 reads CASSPGQGASSSGANVLTF. In nucleotides, the CDR3 is TGTGCCAGCAGCCCGGGACAGGGGGCTTCGAGCTCTGGGGCCAACGTCCTGACTTTC.

CDR3 residues: CASSASGRGNEQFF. The CDR3, as DNA: TGCGCCAGCAGCGCGAGCGGGAGAGGTAATGAGCAGTTCTTC. The J gene is TRBJ2-1, the V gene TRBV5-1, with 8 bases identical to TRBD2. CDR1 is SGHRS, CDR2 YFSETQ, per germline. The V and J ends lost 4 bases and 7 bases, in that order; junction bases with no gene match: 7. This CDR3 comprises 14 residues.

The chain has TRBV5-1 and TRBJ1-4; D may be TRBD1 (5 bases). Germline CDR1 and CDR2: SGHRS and YFSETQ. The CDR3 has 14 residues. Trimming shortened V by 4 bases and J by 4 bases, and 11 bases separated the two germline ends. The CDR3 DNA reads TGCGCCAGCAGCCGACAGCCTTATAATGAAAAACTGTTTTTT. Translation gives CASSRQPYNEKLFF.

This clone came up a few times. The CDR3 DNA reads TGTGCCAGCAGCTTGAGGTCGGAGGACCAAGCTTTCTTT. It encodes CASSLRSEDQAFF. The rearrangement uses TRBV5-6 and TRBJ1-1; D gene unclear. V lost 1 base and J lost 9, with 13 bases in between. Germline V lookup: CDR1 SGHDT, CDR2 YYEEEE. The CDR3 extends over 13 amino acids.

The chain combines TRBV9 with TRBJ2-5; no reliable D call. Germline CDR1 SGDLS, CDR2 YYNGEE. Trimming took 2 bases from V and 7 from J, leaving 6 bases between them. The CDR3 has 11 residues. The CDR3 here is CASSVIGTQYF. The CDR3 nucleotides read TGTGCCAGCAGCGTTATCGGGACCCAGTACTTC.

The chain uses TRBV11-3 and TRBJ2-2; no reliable D call. The CDR3 consists of 14 residues. V shed 1 base and J shed 0 bases, with 3 bases lying between them. Germline V gene sequence: CDR1 SGHNT, CDR2 YENEEA. The CDR3 here is CASSLAANTGELFF. The CDR3 nucleotides are TGTGCCAGCAGCTTAGCCGCGAACACCGGGGAGCTGTTTTTT.

This clone appeared once. This chain uses TRBV12-5 with TRBJ2-1; TRBD2 is a possible D gene (6 bases). Germline values: CDR1 LGHNT, CDR2 FRNRAP. The CDR3 runs to 16 residues. Trimming cost V 4 bases and J 0 bases, with 13 bases left between them. CDR3 bases: TGTGCTAGTGGTTACGCACCGGGAGACTCCTACAATGAGCAGTTCTTC. Translating gives CASGYAPGDSYNEQFF. Full variable domain (rest looked up from reference TRBV12-5 and TRBJ2-1): DARVTQTPRHKVTEMGQEVTMRCQPILGHNTVFWYRQTMMQGLELLAYFRNRAPLDDSGMPKDRFSAEMPDATLATLKIQPSEPRDSAVYFCASGYAPGDSYNEQFFGPGTRLTVL.

This clone was observed once. This chain connects TRBV5-1 to TRBJ2-7; tentatively, D is TRBD1 (5 bases). There are 12 residues in the CDR3. Germline-derived CDR1 and CDR2 are SGHRS and YFSETQ. Trimming removed 5 bases at V and 9 bases at J, with 15 bases between. The CDR3 spells CASRSLSGWQYF. As DNA, the CDR3 is TGCGCCAGCAGATCCTTATCAGGGTGGCAGTACTTC.

The chain links TRBV6-5 to TRBJ1-1; D gene uncertain. The V end lost 11 bases, the J end lost 1 base, and 11 bases lay between the germline ends. The CDR3 is 12 amino acids. Germline V CDR1 and CDR2: MNHEY, SVGAGI. This CDR3 reads CACSRGNTEAFF. For the CDR3, the DNA is TGTGCCTGCTCACGGGGGAACACTGAAGCTTTCTTT.

This clone showed up just once. One junction end does not reproduce the germline sequence, and a read error may be involved. The genes are TRBV7-7 and TRBJ2-7, with 7 bases matching TRBD2. CDR3 length: 17 amino acids. The germline V gene has CDR1 SSHAT and CDR2 FNYEAQ (reference sequence). CDR3 coding DNA: TGTGCTAGCAGCCCCAGCCATAGCGGGCCCCTTGGGAACGAGCAGTACTTC. It translates to CASSPSHSGPLGNEQYF.

The gene calls are TRBV7-6 and TRBJ2-3; tentatively, D is TRBD2 (5 bases). The germline gives CDR1 SGHVS, CDR2 FNYEAQ. The CDR3 has 14 amino acids. V was pared by 3 bases and J by 5 bases, with 12 bases between. The CDR3: CASSFLGREDTQYF. The DNA for the CDR3 is TGTGCCAGCAGCTTCTTAGGCCGGGAAGATACGCAGTATTTT.

V usage is TRBV18 and J usage is TRBJ2-1; 10 nucleotides line up with TRBD2. The trim removed 4 bases at V and 4 bases at J, leaving 4 bases unmatched. CDR1 and CDR2 from the germline V gene are KGHSH and LQKENI. This CDR3 contains 15 residues. The CDR3 spells CASSLLAGEYNEQFF. The CDR3 coding sequence is TGTGCCAGCTCACTTCTAGCGGGAGAGTACAATGAGCAGTTCTTC.

The rearrangement joins TRBV6-1 to TRBJ1-5; 8 nucleotides match TRBD1. The J segment lost 4 bases and the V segment lost 6 bases, leaving 8 bases of the junction unmatched. The CDR3 covers 15 residues. CDR1 and CDR2 (germline): MNHNS, SASEGT. The CDR3 loop is CASSDRTGTNQPQHF. The CDR3 DNA is TGTGCCAGCAGCGATAGGACAGGGACGAATCAGCCCCAGCATTTT.

The chain uses TRBV2 and TRBJ2-1; 8 positions match TRBD1. Trimming at V came to 5 bases and at J to 1 base, leaving 7 bases not matched to a gene. CDR3 length: 16 amino acids. The germline CDR1 and CDR2 sequences are SNHLY and FYNNEI. The CDR3 spells CASSKDRDISYNEQFF. CDR3 DNA sequence: TGTGCCAGCAGTAAGGACAGGGATATTTCCTACAATGAGCAGTTCTTC.

As for this clone: At one end, the junction sequence differs from germline, possibly due to a read error. The chain uses TRBV6-5 and TRBJ2-7, with D possibly matching TRBD2 (5 bases). CDR3 size: 13 residues. The germline V gene encodes CDR1 MNHEY and CDR2 SVGAGI. CDR3 DNA sequence: TGTGCCAGCAGTGCCGGGATAACCTACGAGCGGTACTTC. Translation: CASSAGITYERYF.

This chain joins TRBV6-1 and TRBJ2-7, with D possibly TRBD2 on 7 matching bases. CDR3 length equals 14 residues. CDR1 and CDR2 (germline): MNHNS, SASEGT. V was shortened by 1 base and J by 4 bases, with 11 bases between the two germline ends. This chain's CDR3 is CASSEGGGGYEQYF. Written as DNA, the CDR3 is TGTGCCAGCAGTGAAGGGGGGGGCGGTTACGAGCAGTACTTC.

V is TRBV30 and J is TRBJ2-5; D may correspond to TRBD1 or TRBD2 (5 bases each). Matching the DNA end better, TRBJ2-7 makes the J call doubtful. CDR1 GTSNPN and CDR2 SVGIG come from the germline V gene (reference sequence). CDR3 length: 11 residues. The CDR3 spells CAWGEGYEQYF. CDR3 sequence (DNA): TGTGCCTGGGGTGAGGGGTACGAGCAGTACTTC.

A few counts support this clone. V and J are TRBV6-4 and TRBJ2-3; D is uncertain. With 3 bases removed from V and 0 bases from J, the gap between germline ends came to 13 bases. CDR1 and CDR2 (germline): MRHNA, SNTAGT. The CDR3 totals 16 residues. The CDR3 coding sequence is TGTGCCAGCAGTGAAATTATGTCAGGAAGCACAGATACGCAGTATTTT. This encodes CASSEIMSGSTDTQYF.

V gene TRBV9 combines with J gene TRBJ2-3; D gene uncertain. This CDR3 has 12 amino acids. The germline V gene has CDR1 SGDLS and CDR2 YYNGEE. Trimming took 0 bases from V and 3 from J, leaving 2 bases between them. CDR3 loop: CASSVVTDTQYF. The CDR3 DNA reads TGTGCCAGCAGCGTAGTAACAGATACGCAGTATTTT. Full variable domain (remainder filled in from reference TRBV9 and TRBJ2-3): DSGVTQTPKHLITATGQRVTLRCSPRSGDLSVYWYQQSLDQGLQFLIQYYNGEERAKGNILERFSAQQFPDLHSELNLSSLELGDSALYFCASSVVTDTQYFGPGTRLTVL.

The rearrangement links TRBV14 to TRBJ1-3, with a possible D match to TRBD1 (6 bases). The V gene lost 4 bases and the J gene lost 0 bases, with 13 bases spanning the gap. The CDR3 covers 16 residues. Germline V gives CDR1 SGHDN, CDR2 FVKESK. CDR3: CASSPRQAPSGNTIYF. Here the CDR3 DNA reads TGTGCCAGCAGCCCCAGACAGGCCCCCTCTGGAAACACCATATATTTT. Full variable domain (outside the CDR3, taken from reference TRBV14 and TRBJ1-3): EAGVTQFPSHSVIEKGQTVTLRCDPISGHDNLYWYRRVMGKEIKFLLHFVKESKQDESGMPNNRFLAERTGGTYSTLKVQPAELEDSGVYFCASSPRQAPSGNTIYFGEGSWLTVV.

This chain joins TRBV27 and TRBJ2-7; 7 bases agree with TRBD1. The CDR3 extends over 14 amino acids. V dropped 8 bases and J dropped 2; count of bases not matched to a gene: 9. CDR1 and CDR2 (germline): MNHEY, SMNVEV (reference sequence). CDR3 nucleotides: TGTGCCAGCCATTCGAGCGGACAGGCCTACGAGCAGTACTTC. Translation gives CASHSSGQAYEQYF.

The genes are TRBV5-1 and TRBJ1-2; 7 bases map to TRBD1. CDR1 is SGHRS, CDR2 YFSETQ, per germline. Trimming cost V 2 bases and J 3 bases; bases outside gene matches: 1. The CDR3 spans 13 residues. The CDR3 DNA sequence: TGCGCCAGCAGCTTCGGGACAGACTATGGCTACACCTTC. Residues: CASSFGTDYGYTF. The whole variable domain, filled in from reference TRBV5-1 and TRBJ1-2, reads KAGVTQTPRYLIKTRGQQVTLSCSPISGHRSVSWYQQTPGQGLQFLFEYFSETQRNKGNFPGRFSGRQFSNSRSEMNVSTLELGDSALYLCASSFGTDYGYTFGSGTRLTVV.

The rearrangement uses TRBV6-6 and TRBJ1-1; unclear D gene. CDR1 MNHNY and CDR2 SVGAGI come from the germline V gene (reference sequence). The CDR3 length is 14 residues. Trimming stripped 2 bases from V and 7 bases from J, with 14 bases between. CDR3 in DNA: TGTGCCAGCAGTTACGGAACAGCCGCTCTTGAAGCTTTCTTT. The encoded protein is CASSYGTAALEAFF.

A single count supports this clone. The chain links TRBV10-3 to TRBJ2-5; 8 bases map to TRBD2. Germline CDR1 is ENHRY and CDR2 is SYGVKD. CDR3 size: 14 residues. Unmatched junction bases numbered 4, after V lost 3 bases and J lost 4 bases. The DNA for the CDR3 is TGTGCCATCAGTGACCCTCTAGCGGGAGAGACCCAGTACTTC. Protein sequence: CAISDPLAGETQYF.